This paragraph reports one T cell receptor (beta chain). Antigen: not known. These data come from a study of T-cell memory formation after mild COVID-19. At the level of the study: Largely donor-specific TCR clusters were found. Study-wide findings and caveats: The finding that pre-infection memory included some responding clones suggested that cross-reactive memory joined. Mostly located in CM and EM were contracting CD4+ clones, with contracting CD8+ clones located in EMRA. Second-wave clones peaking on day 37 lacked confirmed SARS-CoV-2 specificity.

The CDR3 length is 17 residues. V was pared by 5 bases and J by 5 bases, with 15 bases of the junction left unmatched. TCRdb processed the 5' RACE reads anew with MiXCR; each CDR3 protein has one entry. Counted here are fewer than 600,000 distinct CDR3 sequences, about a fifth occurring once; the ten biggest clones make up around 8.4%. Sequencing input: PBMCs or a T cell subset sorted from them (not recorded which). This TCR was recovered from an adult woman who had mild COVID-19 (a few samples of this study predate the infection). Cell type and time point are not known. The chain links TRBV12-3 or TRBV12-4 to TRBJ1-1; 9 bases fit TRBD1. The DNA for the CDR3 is TGTGCCAGCAGTATCTGGTTAATTCGGACAGGGGAAACTGAAGCTTTCTTT. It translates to CASSIWLIRTGETEAFF.